A selection of T cell receptor beta chains follows, all from one sample in a study of blood T cells in healthy people across ages. TCRdb re-called the 5' RACE reads through MiXCR, storing one row per CDR3 protein. The table records 450,000 to 700,000 distinct CDR3 sequences, 25% to 30% of them present only once. Sample: blood. The receptors were sampled from a woman aged 65 to 85 in good health. Each CDR3 is given with its conserved first and last residue. Each record gives: J gene, clone size, D gene, V gene, CDR3 protein, CDR3 DNA. A D gene is named only where the DNA matches it firmly. Not every row has a clone size; where given, it reads once, few, many or a size class.

J gene: TRBJ2-1
clone size: .
D gene: TRBD2
V gene: TRBV7-2
CDR3 protein: CASSPVAGGYYNEQFF
CDR3 DNA: TGTGCCAGCAGCCCCGTAGCGGGGGGGTATTACAATGAGCAGTTCTTC

J gene: TRBJ1-3
clone size: .
D gene: .
V gene: TRBV5-1
CDR3 protein: CASSLGPKGISGNTIYF
CDR3 DNA: TGCGCCAGCAGCTTGGGACCGAAGGGGATCTCTGGAAACACCATATATTTT

J gene: TRBJ1-4
clone size: few
D gene: TRBD1
V gene: TRBV7-9
CDR3 protein: CASRPTGVSEKLFF
CDR3 DNA: TGTGCCAGCAGACCGACAGGGGTTTCTGAAAAACTGTTTTTT

J gene: TRBJ2-5
clone size: .
D gene: TRBD1
V gene: TRBV25-1
CDR3 protein: CASSPTGGADEQYF
CDR3 DNA: TGTGCCAGCAGCCCGACAGGGGGCGCGGATGAGCAGTACTTC

J gene: TRBJ2-7
clone size: .
D gene: .
V gene: TRBV29-1
CDR3 protein: CSVESPGYEEYF
CDR3 DNA: TGCAGCGTTGAGTCCCCAGGCTACGAGGAATACTTC

J gene: TRBJ1-2
clone size: many
D gene: .
V gene: TRBV7-2
CDR3 protein: CASSAADYGYTF
CDR3 DNA: TGTGCCAGCAGTGCCGCGGACTATGGCTACACCTTC

J gene: TRBJ2-5
clone size: few
D gene: .
V gene: TRBV29-1
CDR3 protein: CSVEDDAEGTGAF
CDR3 DNA: TGCAGCGTTGAAGATGACGCGGAGGGAACCGGGGCCTTC

J gene: TRBJ2-1
clone size: .
D gene: TRBD2
V gene: TRBV7-9
CDR3 protein: CASSRGGAGEQFF
CDR3 DNA: TGTGCCAGCAGCCGCGGGGGGGCCGGTGAGCAGTTCTTC

J gene: TRBJ2-3
clone size: few
D gene: .
V gene: TRBV20-1
CDR3 protein: CSARYGGAADTQYF
CDR3 DNA: TGCAGTGCTAGATATGGTGGGGCGGCAGATACGCAGTATTTT

J gene: TRBJ1-5
clone size: .
D gene: .
V gene: TRBV6-2/TRBV6-3
CDR3 protein: CASSYGSHSNQPQHF
CDR3 DNA: TGTGCCAGCAGTTACGGGAGCCATAGCAATCAGCCCCAGCATTTT

J gene: TRBJ1-1
clone size: .
D gene: .
V gene: TRBV6-2/TRBV6-3
CDR3 protein: CASSSLYRDLNTEAFF
CDR3 DNA: TGTGCCAGCAGTTCCCTTTATCGGGACCTGAACACTGAAGCTTTCTTT

J gene: TRBJ2-7
clone size: few
D gene: .
V gene: TRBV5-1
CDR3 protein: CASSFGRNTYEQYF
CDR3 DNA: TGCGCCAGCAGCTTCGGACGCAACACCTACGAGCAGTACTTC

J gene: TRBJ2-5
clone size: few
D gene: .
V gene: TRBV9
CDR3 protein: CASSVGVGGETQYF
CDR3 DNA: TGTGCCAGCAGCGTAGGAGTAGGTGGGGAGACCCAGTACTTC

J gene: TRBJ1-2
clone size: .
D gene: TRBD1
V gene: TRBV20-1
CDR3 protein: CSAPQGAKGYTF
CDR3 DNA: TGCAGTGCTCCACAGGGGGCCAAAGGCTACACCTTC

J gene: TRBJ1-1
clone size: many
D gene: .
V gene: TRBV5-1
CDR3 protein: CASRVDTEAFF
CDR3 DNA: TGCGCCAGCAGGGTTGACACTGAAGCTTTCTTT

J gene: TRBJ2-4
clone size: .
D gene: .
V gene: TRBV9
CDR3 protein: CASSEGDWRDIQYF
CDR3 DNA: TGTGCCAGCAGCGAGGGGGACTGGCGGGACATTCAGTACTTC

J gene: TRBJ1-2
clone size: .
D gene: .
V gene: TRBV12-3/TRBV12-4
CDR3 protein: CASSVPGGGLLETF
CDR3 DNA: TGTGCCAGCAGTGTCCCCGGGGGAGGGCTATTAGAAACCTTC

J gene: TRBJ1-1
clone size: .
D gene: TRBD1
V gene: TRBV20-1
CDR3 protein: CSARGETGGENTEAFF
CDR3 DNA: TGCAGTGCTAGAGGGGAGACAGGGGGCGAGAACACTGAAGCTTTCTTT

J gene: TRBJ2-4
clone size: few
D gene: .
V gene: TRBV20-1
CDR3 protein: CSASVTRGSNIQYF
CDR3 DNA: TGCAGTGCTAGTGTAACGAGAGGTTCTAACATTCAGTACTTC

J gene: TRBJ1-1
clone size: .
D gene: .
V gene: TRBV29-1
CDR3 protein: CSVSGNTEAFF
CDR3 DNA: TGCAGCGTGTCCGGGAACACTGAAGCTTTCTTT

J gene: TRBJ2-2
clone size: .
D gene: TRBD2
V gene: TRBV2
CDR3 protein: CASSEGSGVYTGELFF
CDR3 DNA: TGTGCCAGCAGTGAAGGTAGCGGGGTTTACACCGGGGAGCTGTTTTTT

J gene: TRBJ2-3
clone size: .
D gene: .
V gene: TRBV5-4
CDR3 protein: CASSWGSTDTQYF
CDR3 DNA: TGTGCCAGCAGCTGGGGGTCCACAGATACGCAGTATTTT

J gene: TRBJ2-2
clone size: .
D gene: TRBD2
V gene: TRBV3-1
CDR3 protein: CASSPRILAVNTGELFF
CDR3 DNA: TGTGCCAGCAGCCCGCGGATACTAGCGGTCAACACCGGGGAGCTGTTTTTT

J gene: TRBJ1-2
clone size: .
D gene: .
V gene: TRBV20-1
CDR3 protein: CSASPPGGPYGYTF
CDR3 DNA: TGCAGTGCTAGCCCTCCGGGGGGACCCTATGGCTACACCTTC

J gene: TRBJ2-5
clone size: .
D gene: TRBD1
V gene: TRBV12-5
CDR3 protein: CASGFGTGAPEETQYF
CDR3 DNA: TGTGCTAGTGGTTTCGGGACAGGAGCCCCCGAAGAGACCCAGTACTTC

J gene: TRBJ1-1
clone size: .
D gene: .
V gene: TRBV7-8
CDR3 protein: CASSLAAGITEAFF
CDR3 DNA: TGTGCCAGCAGCTTAGCGGCAGGGATCACTGAAGCTTTCTTT

J gene: TRBJ2-1
clone size: .
D gene: .
V gene: TRBV3-1
CDR3 protein: CASSQTTYNEQFF
CDR3 DNA: TGTGCCAGCAGCCAAACGACCTACAATGAGCAGTTCTTC

J gene: TRBJ2-5
clone size: .
D gene: TRBD2
V gene: TRBV3-1
CDR3 protein: CASSPVSGGQTQYF
CDR3 DNA: TGTGCCAGCAGCCCGGTTAGCGGGGGACAGACCCAGTACTTC

J gene: TRBJ2-3
clone size: .
D gene: TRBD1
V gene: TRBV5-1
CDR3 protein: CASSLQRGTGGTDTQYF
CDR3 DNA: TGCGCCAGCAGCTTGCAGCGCGGGACAGGGGGGACAGATACGCAGTATTTT

J gene: TRBJ2-3
clone size: .
D gene: .
V gene: TRBV20-1
CDR3 protein: CSARMGGPGADTQYF
CDR3 DNA: TGCAGTGCTAGAATGGGCGGGCCCGGCGCAGATACGCAGTATTTT

J gene: TRBJ2-1
clone size: .
D gene: .
V gene: TRBV7-3
CDR3 protein: CASSSTGSPTNEQFF
CDR3 DNA: TGTGCCAGCAGCTCAACAGGGTCCCCGACCAATGAGCAGTTCTTC

J gene: TRBJ2-7
clone size: .
D gene: .
V gene: TRBV5-5
CDR3 protein: CASSKDSSSYEQYF
CDR3 DNA: TGTGCCAGCAGCAAGGACAGCAGCTCCTACGAGCAGTACTTC

J gene: TRBJ2-3
clone size: few
D gene: .
V gene: TRBV3-1
CDR3 protein: CASSQGDATDTQYF
CDR3 DNA: TGTGCCAGCAGCCAGGGGGATGCCACAGATACGCAGTATTTT

J gene: TRBJ2-1
clone size: few
D gene: TRBD2
V gene: TRBV10-3
CDR3 protein: CAISGTRNEQFF
CDR3 DNA: TGTGCCATCAGTGGGACTAGGAATGAGCAGTTCTTC

J gene: TRBJ1-1
clone size: few
D gene: .
V gene: TRBV5-1
CDR3 protein: CASSLGAGAGTEAFF
CDR3 DNA: TGCGCCAGCAGCTTGGGTGCAGGGGCTGGTACTGAAGCTTTCTTT

J gene: TRBJ1-5
clone size: .
D gene: .
V gene: TRBV7-2
CDR3 protein: CASSGAGFQPQHF
CDR3 DNA: TGTGCCAGCAGCGGGGCCGGTTTTCAGCCCCAGCATTTT

J gene: TRBJ1-1
clone size: .
D gene: TRBD1
V gene: TRBV29-1
CDR3 protein: CSVRTGGDTEAFF
CDR3 DNA: TGCAGCGTCCGGACAGGGGGGGACACTGAAGCTTTCTTT

J gene: TRBJ2-1
clone size: few
D gene: .
V gene: TRBV2
CDR3 protein: CASSGGGSEQFF
CDR3 DNA: TGTGCCAGCAGTGGTGGTGGCAGTGAGCAGTTCTTC

J gene: TRBJ2-5
clone size: many
D gene: .
V gene: TRBV7-9
CDR3 protein: CASGQYQETQYF
CDR3 DNA: TGTGCCAGCGGGCAGTACCAAGAGACCCAGTACTTC

J gene: TRBJ1-4
clone size: .
D gene: .
V gene: TRBV6-5
CDR3 protein: CASSPGREKLFF
CDR3 DNA: TGTGCCAGCAGCCCCGGGAGGGAAAAACTGTTTTTT